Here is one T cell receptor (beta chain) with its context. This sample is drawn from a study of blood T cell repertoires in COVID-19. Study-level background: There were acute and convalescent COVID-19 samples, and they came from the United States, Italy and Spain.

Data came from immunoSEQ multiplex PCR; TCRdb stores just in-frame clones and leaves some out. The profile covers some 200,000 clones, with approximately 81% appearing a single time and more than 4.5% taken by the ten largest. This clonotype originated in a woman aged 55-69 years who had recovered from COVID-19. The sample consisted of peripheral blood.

The CDR3 coding sequence is TGTGCCAGCAGTGGAGGGAGTCACTATGGCTACACCTTC. The encoded protein is CASSGGSHYGYTF. The gene calls are TRBV2 and TRBJ1-2; unclear D gene. V lost 4 bases and J lost 3, with 9 bases in between. This CDR3 spans 13 amino acids. Germline CDR1 and CDR2: SNHLY and FYNNEI.